These 29 T cell receptor beta chains originate from one sample sequenced in a study of tissue T cells after allogeneic stem cell transplantation. Time point: mouse harvest day 14 after allogeneic transplant. Tail vein injection delivered 10^7 T-cell-depleted bone marrow cells and 10^6 splenic CD5+ T cells. TCRdb's copy holds only in-frame clones and misses some; the assay was immunoSEQ multiplex PCR. The sample holds roughly 1,500 clones, under 60% seen once. The sequenced material came from spleen. The receptors here all came from a female BALB/c mouse given C57BL/6 T cells with graft-versus-host disease after an allogeneic hematopoietic cell transplant.

Note on this clone: Germline and genes: mouse. The missing CDR3 end, 1 residue past where the read stops, is filled in from the germline J gene. The chain links TRBV29 to TRBJ2-7; 8 nucleotides agree with TRBD2. J was trimmed by 6 bases and V by 0 bases; bases with no gene match: 4. Germline CDR1 is MSHET and CDR2 is SYDVDS. The CDR3 is made up of 14 amino acids. CDR3 loop: CASSLSIWGGEQYF. The sequenced part of the CDR3 DNA is TGTGCTAGCAGTTTATCGATATGGGGGGGTGAACAGTAC.

A note on this clone: Mouse gene names apply. The read comes to an end 1 residue before the CDR3 does, leaving the germline J gene to fill in the end. V and J are TRBV4 and TRBJ2-4; 7 positions match TRBD2. Losses at the gene ends were 5 bases for V and 3 bases for J; bases not matched to a gene: 5. The germline gives CDR1 LGHDT, CDR2 YNNKQL (reference sequence). The CDR3 is 14 residues long. CDR3 bases read: TGTGCCAGCAGCCCCCGCTGGGGGCAAAACACCTTGTAC. Translating gives CASSPRWGQNTLY. The whole CDR3 sequence reads CASSPRWGQNTLYF.

Points on this clone: Genes and germline are mouse. The CDR3 end is not reached by the read, which stops 1 residue before it; the germline J gene fills it in. The chain couples TRBV2 to TRBJ2-7; TRBD1 matches 11 bases. The CDR3 is made up of 14 amino acids. Germline-derived CDR1 and CDR2 are LGHNA and YSYQKL. Trimming took 4 bases from V and 3 from J; bases not matched to a gene: 2. CDR3: CASSPGQGVYEQYF. CDR3 DNA (partial): TGTGCCAGCAGCCCGGGACAGGGGGTCTATGAACAGTAC.

A note on this clone: Any gene name here is a mouse gene name. The read stops 1 residue short of the end of the CDR3; the missing end is completed from the germline J gene. The chain combines TRBV12-2 with TRBJ2-5; the D call may be TRBD1 or TRBD2 (6 bases each). Trimming left V 0 bases short and J 2 bases short, with 14 bases between. This CDR3 comprises 16 residues. The germline V gene has CDR1 SGHLS and CDR2 HYDKME. The sequenced CDR3 bases are TGTGCCAGCTCTCTCGAATGGGGGCCGGGCCAAGACACCCAGTAC. Its protein is CASSLEWGPGQDTQY. The full CDR3 is CASSLEWGPGQDTQYF.

Details on this clone: Gene and germline names: mouse. The read comes to an end 1 residue before the CDR3 does, leaving the germline J gene to fill in the end. This chain connects TRBV3 to TRBJ2-4; 7 nucleotides agree with TRBD2. Per the germline V gene, CDR1 is SNHLY and CDR2 is FYNGKV (reference sequence). The CDR3 is 15 residues long. With 3 bases clipped from V and 0 bases from J, the junction kept 3 bases outside the gene matches. CDR3 loop: CASSFAGGSQNTLYF. The sequenced part of the CDR3 DNA is TGTGCCAGCAGCTTCGCTGGGGGTAGTCAAAACACCTTGTAC.

This clone was seen only a few times. Gene names refer to mouse genes. The covered CDR3 bases are TGTGCCAGCAGGCAGGGGAGGACCTATGAACAGTAC. The encoded protein is CASRQGRTYEQY. The whole CDR3 region reads CASRQGRTYEQYF. V usage is TRBV19 and J usage is TRBJ2-7; a weak D match, TRBD1 (6 bases). The CDR3 is cut off 1 residue early in the read; its end comes from the germline J gene. The CDR3 runs to 13 residues. Per the germline V gene, CDR1 is FNHDT and CDR2 is SITEND (reference sequence). V was cut by 5 bases and J by 2 bases, with 11 bases left in between.

Regarding this clone: Gene names are mouse gene names. The sequenced fragment ends 1 residue before the CDR3 boundary, so the rest is inferred from the germline J gene. V usage is TRBV3 and J usage is TRBJ1-4; D is unresolved. Germline V lookup: CDR1 SNHLY, CDR2 FYNGKV (reference sequence). V lost 3 bases, J lost 7 bases, and 9 bases lay in between. This CDR3 spans 13 amino acids. The covered CDR3 bases are TGTGCCAGCAGCTTGAGGGAGGGCGAAAGATTATTT. Translation: CASSLREGERLF. The complete CDR3 reads CASSLREGERLFF.

The sample holds a few counts of this clone. All gene names here are mouse names. The CDR3 goes on 1 residue after the read ends, and that part is filled in from the germline J gene. The J gene is TRBJ2-5, the V gene TRBV14; 10 nucleotides line up with TRBD2. The trim removed 0 bases at V and 2 bases at J, leaving 0 bases unmatched. Germline CDR1 is SGHDT and CDR2 is FRDEAV. The CDR3 runs to 15 residues. The chain's CDR3 is CASSFYWGGQDTQYF. CDR3 DNA (partial): TGTGCCAGCAGTTTCTACTGGGGGGGCCAAGACACCCAGTAC.

Points on this clone: Any gene name here is a mouse gene name. The sequence runs out 1 residue before the end of the CDR3; the remainder is reconstructed from the germline J gene. The V call is TRBV26, the J call TRBJ2-2; 7 bases are a match to TRBD1. With V trimmed by 4 bases and J by 0 bases, 2 bases remained unmatched. Per germline, CDR1 KGHPV and CDR2 FQNQEV (reference sequence). This CDR3 region has 15 residues. CDR3 in amino acids: CASSRQGANTGQLYF. Incomplete CDR3 DNA: TGTGCCAGCAGTCGACAGGGTGCAAACACCGGGCAGCTCTAC.

A single count supports this clone. Gene names and germline match the mouse. The read finishes 1 residue shy of the CDR3 end, and the germline J gene is used to complete it. The V gene is TRBV13-2, the J gene TRBJ2-5, with 8 nucleotides matching TRBD2. Germline assignment: CDR1 NNHNN and CDR2 SYGAGS (reference sequence). CDR3 length: 15 residues. With V trimmed by 0 bases and J by 5 bases, 5 bases remained unmatched. This CDR3 is CASGDALDWGDTQYF. CDR3 DNA (partial): TGTGCCAGCGGTGATGCCCTCGACTGGGGAGACACCCAGTAC.

To note about this clone: Germline and genes: mouse. CDR3 amino acids: CASSPDEDTHNHAPQFF. The sequenced part of the CDR3 DNA is TGTGCCAGCAGCCCAGATGAGGACACGCATAACCATGCTCCCCAGTTC. This chain links TRBV2 with TRBJ2-1, with D possibly TRBD1 on 5 matching bases. The CDR3 end is not reached by the read, which stops 1 residue before it; the germline J gene fills it in. The germline V gene has CDR1 LGHNA and CDR2 YSYQKL. V was cut by 4 bases and J by 13 bases, with 29 bases left in between. CDR3 size: 17 residues.

In this sample, this clone is large. All gene names here are mouse names. The CDR3 extends 1 residue past the end of the read, so its final part is completed from the germline J gene. V is TRBV12-2 and J is TRBJ1-5, with a tentative D call TRBD1 (5 bases). Germline CDR1 reads SGHLS; CDR2 reads HYDKME. V was pared by 0 bases and J by 4 bases, with 9 bases between. The length of the CDR3 is 14 residues. The CDR3 sequence is CASSLGGGNQAPLF. The CDR3 DNA, read in part, is TGTGCCAGCTCTCTCGGGGGAGGGAACCAGGCTCCGCTT.

A note on this clone: The gene names given are mouse names. The observed sequence ends 1 residue before the CDR3 terminus, with the missing tail filled in from the germline J gene. The chain links TRBV15 to TRBJ2-3, with 11 bases matching TRBD2. The CDR3 covers 16 residues. CDR1 SGHND and CDR2 FRSKSL come from the germline V gene. V gave up 5 bases and J gave up 1 base; unmatched junction bases: 5. The CDR3 DNA, read in part, is TGTGCCAGCAGTCGACTGGGGGGGAAGGGTGCAGAAACGCTGTAT. Amino acid sequence: CASSRLGGKGAETLY. The complete CDR3 reads CASSRLGGKGAETLYF.

By share of the sample, this clone is medium-sized (0.01 to 0.1%). The gene names given are mouse names. The sequence runs out 1 residue before the end of the CDR3; the remainder is reconstructed from the germline J gene. V is TRBV17 and J is TRBJ2-5; D remains unclear. CDR1 is MNHDT, CDR2 YYDKIL, per germline. The CDR3 covers 10 residues. The V and J ends lost 11 bases and 6 bases respectively, with 9 bases between them. CDR3 DNA, as far as it was read: TGTGCTTCCGGGAGGGACACCCAGTAC. Its protein is CASGRDTQY. The whole CDR3 reads CASGRDTQYF.

Concerning this clone itself: Gene names denote mouse genes. Coverage ceases 1 residue before the CDR3 finishes, and the germline J gene fills in the end. The chain links TRBV3 to TRBJ1-1, with TRBD1 matching over 8 bases. The V gene end was trimmed by 5 bases and the J gene end by 0 bases; junction bases not matched to a gene: 2. CDR3 length: 14 residues. Germline V gene data show CDR1 as SNHLY and CDR2 as FYNGKV (reference sequence). The sequenced CDR3 bases are TGTGCCAGCAGCGGGGGACAGGCAAACACAGAAGTCTTC. This codes for CASSGGQANTEVF. The entire CDR3 sequence reads CASSGGQANTEVFF.

Worth noting for this clone: The gene names given are mouse names. The read ends 1 residue early relative to the CDR3; the germline J gene fills the gap. The gene calls are TRBV20 and TRBJ2-5; D possibly corresponds to TRBD2 (5 bases). The CDR3 spans 12 residues. Germline CDR1 and CDR2: GFQATS and STVNSAI. The V end lost 5 bases, the J end lost 2 bases, and 8 bases lay between the germline ends. CDR3 DNA, as far as it was read: TGTGGTGCTTTTCTGGGCCAAGACACCCAGTAC. Residues: CGAFLGQDTQY. The CDR3 as a whole reads CGAFLGQDTQYF.

Comment on this clone: Genes here carry mouse names. The CDR3 end falls 1 residue outside the read, so it is completed with the germline J gene. The gene calls are TRBV16 and TRBJ2-4; 9 bases fit TRBD1. The CDR3 extends over 14 amino acids. The germline CDR1 and CDR2 sequences are SGHSA and FRNQAP. The ends lost 1 base at V and 6 bases at J; junction bases unmatched: 2. The CDR3 sequence is CASSLGGQGNTLYF. CDR3 DNA (partial): TGTGCAAGCAGCTTAGGAGGACAGGGGAACACCTTGTAC. The full variable domain, rest sourced from reference TRBV16 and TRBJ2-4, is NAGVIQTPRHKVTGKGQEATLWCEPISGHSAVFWYRQTIVQGLEFLTYFRNQAPIDDSGMPKERFSAQMPNQSHSTLKIQSTQPQDSAVYLCASSLGGQGNTLYFGAGTRLSVL.

This clone is medium-sized (0.01 to 0.1%) in the sample. Germline and genes here are mouse. The sequenced part of the CDR3 DNA is TGTGCCAGCCTCACTGGGAGTCAAAACACCTTGTAC. Its translation is CASLTGSQNTLY. The complete CDR3 reads CASLTGSQNTLYF. The chain is built from TRBV4 and TRBJ2-4; the D gene is possibly TRBD2 (6 bases). The CDR3 goes on 1 residue after the read ends, and that part is filled in from the germline J gene. V lost 8 bases, J lost 0 bases, and 9 bases lay in between. Looked up from germline, CDR1 is LGHDT and CDR2 is YNNKQL (reference sequence). There are 13 residues in the CDR3.

On this clone: Gene and germline names: mouse. The read terminates 1 residue ahead of where the CDR3 ends, so the germline J gene completes it. The rearrangement joins TRBV16 to TRBJ2-3, with D hard to call. The V end lost 1 base, the J end lost 1 base, and 3 bases lay between the germline ends. Germline CDR1 and CDR2: SGHSA and FRNQAP. The CDR3 consists of 13 residues. The CDR3 DNA, read in part, is TGTGCAAGCAGCTTAGCGGGTGCAGAAACGCTGTAT. Translated: CASSLAGAETLY. Given in full, the CDR3 is CASSLAGAETLYF. The full variable domain, in which reference TRBV16 and TRBJ2-3 provide the parts outside the CDR3, is NAGVIQTPRHKVTGKGQEATLWCEPISGHSAVFWYRQTIVQGLEFLTYFRNQAPIDDSGMPKERFSAQMPNQSHSTLKIQSTQPQDSAVYLCASSLAGAETLYFGSGTRLTVL.

Notes on this clone: All gene names here are mouse names. The read finishes 1 residue shy of the CDR3 end, and the germline J gene is used to complete it. The chain links TRBV26 to TRBJ2-2; no reliable D call. This CDR3 contains 14 residues. V was cut by 0 bases and J by 4 bases, with 6 bases left in between. Per the germline V gene, CDR1 is KGHPV and CDR2 is FQNQEV (reference sequence). CDR3 sequence reads: CASSLSGSTGQLYF. CDR3 bases read: TGTGCCAGCAGTCTGTCTGGGAGCACCGGGCAGCTCTAC.

This clone was counted between two and nine times. All gene names here are mouse names. The read terminates 1 residue ahead of where the CDR3 ends, so the germline J gene completes it. This rearrangement joins TRBV19 to TRBJ2-7, with D possibly being TRBD1 (6 bases). V was trimmed by 3 bases and J by 6 bases, leaving 7 bases between them. The CDR3 covers 11 residues. Germline V lookup: CDR1 FNHDT, CDR2 SITEND (reference sequence). The CDR3 sequence: CASSTGVEQYF. The part of the CDR3 DNA that was read is TGTGCCAGCAGTACAGGGGTTGAACAGTAC.

With respect to this clone: Gene names denote mouse genes. The read halts 1 residue ahead of the CDR3 end, with the missing end drawn from the germline J gene. The rearrangement joins TRBV13-3 to TRBJ2-5; D is tentatively TRBD1 or TRBD2 (5 bases each). CDR1 NNHDY and CDR2 SYVADS come from the germline V gene. V was trimmed by 5 bases and J by 0 bases, leaving 10 bases between them. This CDR3 has 14 amino acids. The DNA read from the CDR3 is TGTGCCAGCAGCGTCCGGGACAACCAAGACACCCAGTAC. Protein product: CASSVRDNQDTQY. The entire CDR3 reads CASSVRDNQDTQYF.

On this clone: Gene names are mouse gene names. The read gets to within 1 residue of the CDR3 end, and the germline J gene fills in the rest. The chain links TRBV13-1 to TRBJ2-7; 12 bases match TRBD2. The CDR3 runs 17 residues. Germline assignment: CDR1 NSHNY and CDR2 SYGAGN. J gave up 3 bases and V 0 bases, and 7 bases lay outside the gene matches. CDR3 protein: CASSDAYPDWGGYEQYF. The DNA read from the CDR3 is TGTGCCAGCAGTGATGCCTATCCGGACTGGGGGGGCTATGAACAGTAC.

This clone has only a few counts. Gene names follow the mouse nomenclature. The missing CDR3 end, 1 residue past where the read stops, is filled in from the germline J gene. V gene TRBV19 combines with J gene TRBJ1-4; the match to TRBD1 covers 12 bases. Germline CDR1 reads FNHDT; CDR2 reads SITEND (reference sequence). This CDR3 spans 16 amino acids. V dropped 2 bases and J dropped 1; count of bases not matched to a gene: 0. Incomplete CDR3 DNA: TGTGCCAGCAGTATGGGACAGGGGGCTTCCAACGAAAGATTATTT. It codes for CASSMGQGASNERLF. The CDR3 in its entirety is CASSMGQGASNERLFF.

A word on this clone: The gene names given are mouse names. The sequence runs out 1 residue before the end of the CDR3; the remainder is reconstructed from the germline J gene. The V gene is TRBV26, the J gene TRBJ2-4; 7 nucleotides match TRBD2. From germline, CDR1 is KGHPV and CDR2 FQNQEV (reference sequence). CDR3 size: 15 residues. J gave up 2 bases and V 3 bases, and 5 bases lay outside the gene matches. Incomplete CDR3 DNA: TGTGCCAGCAGTCTTTGGTGGGGGGATCAAAACACCTTGTAC. It yields the protein CASSLWWGDQNTLY. The whole CDR3 protein is CASSLWWGDQNTLYF.

This clone occurred a few times. The genes and germline here are from mouse. From the germline J gene comes the end of the CDR3, since the read stops 1 residue before it. V is TRBV13-2 and J is TRBJ2-7; 7 bases agree with TRBD1. V shed 1 base, J shed 7 bases, and the junction held 5 bases outside the gene matches. Per the germline V gene, CDR1 is NNHNN and CDR2 is SYGAGS (reference sequence). The CDR3 is made up of 13 amino acids. The CDR3 loop is CASGDKQGWEQYF. The CDR3 DNA, read in part, is TGTGCCAGCGGTGATAAACAGGGGTGGGAACAGTAC.

There are a few counts of this clone. The listed genes are named as in mouse. Read sequence stops 1 residue before the CDR3 end, and the germline J gene provides the missing end. The chain has TRBV16 and TRBJ2-7, with TRBD2 identical over 14 bases. V lost 8 bases, J lost 6 bases, and 6 bases stayed unmatched. Germline assignment: CDR1 SGHSA and CDR2 FRNQAP. There are 14 residues in the CDR3. This chain's CDR3 is CASQGDWGGSEQYF. The DNA read from the CDR3 is TGTGCAAGCCAGGGGGACTGGGGGGGCAGTGAACAGTAC.

Of note for this clone: The gene names given are mouse names. The read gets to within 1 residue of the CDR3 end, and the germline J gene fills in the rest. The genes are TRBV13-1 and TRBJ1-1; D perhaps matches TRBD1 (5 bases). Germline V gene lookup returns CDR1 NSHNY and CDR2 SYGAGN. This CDR3 has 14 amino acids. V dropped 1 base and J dropped 0 bases, with 7 bases sitting between them. This CDR3 reads CASSDQGPNTEVFF. The part of the CDR3 DNA that was read is TGTGCCAGCAGTGATCAGGGTCCAAACACAGAAGTCTTC.

As to this clone: Gene names and germline refer to mouse. The read ends 1 residue before the CDR3 terminus; that terminus is restored from the germline J gene. This sequence joins TRBV13-2 and TRBJ1-1, with 7 bases fitting TRBD1. Looked up from germline, CDR1 is NNHNN and CDR2 is SYGAGS (reference sequence). J gave up 1 base and V 3 bases, and 3 bases lay outside the gene matches. This CDR3 region has 14 residues. CDR3 DNA, as far as it was read: TGTGCCAGCGGTGGTCGACAGGGGAACACAGAAGTCTTC. It encodes CASGGRQGNTEVF. The whole CDR3 sequence reads CASGGRQGNTEVFF.